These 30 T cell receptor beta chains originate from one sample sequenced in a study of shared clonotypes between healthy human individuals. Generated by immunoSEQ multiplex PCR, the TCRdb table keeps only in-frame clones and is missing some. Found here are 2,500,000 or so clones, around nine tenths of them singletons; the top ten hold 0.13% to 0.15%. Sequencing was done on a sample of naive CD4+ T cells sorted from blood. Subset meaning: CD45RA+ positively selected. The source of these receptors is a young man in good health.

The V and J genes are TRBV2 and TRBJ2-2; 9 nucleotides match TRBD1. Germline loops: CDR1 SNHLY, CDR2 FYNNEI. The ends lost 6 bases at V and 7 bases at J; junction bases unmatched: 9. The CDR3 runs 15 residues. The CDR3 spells CASRDRDRVNGELFF. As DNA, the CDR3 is TGTGCCAGCAGAGACCGGGACAGGGTGAACGGGGAGCTGTTTTTT. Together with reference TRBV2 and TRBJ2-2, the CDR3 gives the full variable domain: EPEVTQTPSHQVTQMGQEVILRCVPISNHLYFYWYRQILGQKVEFLVSFYNNEISEKSEIFDDQFSVERPDGSNFTLKIRSTKLEDSAMYFCASRDRDRVNGELFFGEGSRLTVL.

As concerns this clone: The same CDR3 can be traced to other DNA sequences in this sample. The CDR3: CASSFGSGEETQYF. The CDR3 region has the DNA TGCGCCAGCAGCTTCGGGTCAGGGGAAGAGACCCAGTACTTC. This chain links TRBV5-1 with TRBJ2-5; possibly TRBD1 for D (6 bases). Between the trimmed V and J ends, which lost 2 bases and 3 bases, there was a span of 11 bases. The germline gives CDR1 SGHRS, CDR2 YFSETQ. This CDR3 comprises 14 residues.

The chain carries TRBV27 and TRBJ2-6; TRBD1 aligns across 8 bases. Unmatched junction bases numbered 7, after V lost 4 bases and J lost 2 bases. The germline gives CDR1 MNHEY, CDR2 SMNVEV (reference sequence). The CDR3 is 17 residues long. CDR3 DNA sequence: TGTGCCAGCAGTTCCGGACAGGGAAGAACTGGGGCCAACGTCCTGACTTTC. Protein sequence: CASSSGQGRTGANVLTF.

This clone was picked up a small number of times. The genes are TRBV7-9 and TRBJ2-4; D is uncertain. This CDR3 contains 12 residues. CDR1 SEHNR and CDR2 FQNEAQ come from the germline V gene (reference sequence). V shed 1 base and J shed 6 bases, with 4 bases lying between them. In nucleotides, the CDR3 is TGTGCCAGCAGCTTAGACAGAAACATTCAGTACTTC. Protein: CASSLDRNIQYF.

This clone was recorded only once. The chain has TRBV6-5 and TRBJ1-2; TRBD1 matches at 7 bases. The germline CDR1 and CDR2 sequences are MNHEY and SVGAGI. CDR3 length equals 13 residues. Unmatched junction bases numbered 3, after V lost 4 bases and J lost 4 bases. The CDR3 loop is CASSSGQFYGYTF. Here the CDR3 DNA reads TGTGCCAGCAGTTCGGGACAGTTCTATGGCTACACCTTC.

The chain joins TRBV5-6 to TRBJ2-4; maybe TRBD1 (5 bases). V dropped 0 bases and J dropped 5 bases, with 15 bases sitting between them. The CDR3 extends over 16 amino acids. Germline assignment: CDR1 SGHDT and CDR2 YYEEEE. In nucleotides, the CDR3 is TGTGCCAGCAGCTTGGCATTTGTGGGGCCGGAAAACATTCAGTACTTC. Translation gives CASSLAFVGPENIQYF.

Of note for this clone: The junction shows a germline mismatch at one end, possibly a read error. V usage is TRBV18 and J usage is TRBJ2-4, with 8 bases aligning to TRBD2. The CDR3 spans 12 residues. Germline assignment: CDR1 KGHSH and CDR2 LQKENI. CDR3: CASSQRIAGSVF. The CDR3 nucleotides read TGTGCCAGCTCACAGAGAATAGCGGGATCAGTCTTC.

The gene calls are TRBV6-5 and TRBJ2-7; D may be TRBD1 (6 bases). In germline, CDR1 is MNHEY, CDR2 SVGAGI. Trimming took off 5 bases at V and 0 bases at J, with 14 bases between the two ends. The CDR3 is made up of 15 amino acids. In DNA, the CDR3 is TGTGCCAGCAGTCCAAGGACAGATCCCTCCTACGAGCAGTACTTC. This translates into CASSPRTDPSYEQYF.

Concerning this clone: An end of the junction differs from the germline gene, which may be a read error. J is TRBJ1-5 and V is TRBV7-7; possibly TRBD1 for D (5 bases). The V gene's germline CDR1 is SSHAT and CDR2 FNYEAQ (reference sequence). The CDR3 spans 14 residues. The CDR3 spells CASSLGVRNQPQHF. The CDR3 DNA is TGTGCTAGCAGCTTGGGGGTACGCAATCAGCCCCAGCATTTT.

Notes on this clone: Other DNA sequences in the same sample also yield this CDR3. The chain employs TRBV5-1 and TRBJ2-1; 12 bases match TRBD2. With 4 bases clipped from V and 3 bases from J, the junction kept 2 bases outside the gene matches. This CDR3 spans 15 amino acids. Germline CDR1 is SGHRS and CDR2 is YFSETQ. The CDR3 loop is CASSQTSGSYNEQFF. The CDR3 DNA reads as TGCGCCAGCAGCCAGACTAGCGGGAGCTACAATGAGCAGTTCTTC.

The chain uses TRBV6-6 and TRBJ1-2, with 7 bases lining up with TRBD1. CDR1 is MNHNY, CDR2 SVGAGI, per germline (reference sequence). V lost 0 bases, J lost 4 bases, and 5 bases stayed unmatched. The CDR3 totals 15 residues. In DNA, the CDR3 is TGTGCCAGCAGTTACTCGAGGCAGGGGGGCTATGGCTACACCTTC. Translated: CASSYSRQGGYGYTF.

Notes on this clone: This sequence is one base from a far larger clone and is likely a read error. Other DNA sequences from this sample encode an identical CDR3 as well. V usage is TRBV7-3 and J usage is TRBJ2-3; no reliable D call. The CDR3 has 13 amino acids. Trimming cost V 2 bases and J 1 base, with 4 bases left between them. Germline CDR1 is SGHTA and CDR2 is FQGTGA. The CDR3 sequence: CASSLQGTDTQYF. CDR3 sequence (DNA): TGTGCCAGCAGCTTACAGGGCACAGATACGCAGTATTTT.

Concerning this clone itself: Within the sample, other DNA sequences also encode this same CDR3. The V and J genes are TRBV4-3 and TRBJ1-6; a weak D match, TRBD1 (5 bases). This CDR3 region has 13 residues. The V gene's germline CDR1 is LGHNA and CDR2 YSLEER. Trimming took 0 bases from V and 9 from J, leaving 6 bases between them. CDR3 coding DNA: TGCGCCAGCAGCCAAGATCAGGGTTCACCCCTCCACTTT. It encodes CASSQDQGSPLHF.

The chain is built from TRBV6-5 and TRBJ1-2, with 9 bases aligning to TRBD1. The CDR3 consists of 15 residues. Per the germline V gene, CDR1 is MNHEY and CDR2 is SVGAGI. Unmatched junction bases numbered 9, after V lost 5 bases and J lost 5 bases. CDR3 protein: CASSTPGQGSYGYTF. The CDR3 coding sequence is TGTGCCAGCAGTACTCCGGGACAGGGATCATATGGCTACACCTTC.

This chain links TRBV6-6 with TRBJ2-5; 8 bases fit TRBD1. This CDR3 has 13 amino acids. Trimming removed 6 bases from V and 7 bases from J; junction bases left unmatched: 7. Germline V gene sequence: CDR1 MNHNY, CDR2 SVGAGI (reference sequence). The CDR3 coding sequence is TGTGCCAGCAGGGACAGGGCGGAGGGGACCCAGTACTTC. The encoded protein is CASRDRAEGTQYF.

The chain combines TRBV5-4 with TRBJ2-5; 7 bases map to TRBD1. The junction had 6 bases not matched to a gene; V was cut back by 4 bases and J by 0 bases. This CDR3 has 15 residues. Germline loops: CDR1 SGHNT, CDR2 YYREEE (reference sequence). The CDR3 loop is CASSRPDRDQETQYF. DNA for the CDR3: TGTGCCAGCAGCCGCCCCGACAGGGACCAAGAGACCCAGTACTTC.

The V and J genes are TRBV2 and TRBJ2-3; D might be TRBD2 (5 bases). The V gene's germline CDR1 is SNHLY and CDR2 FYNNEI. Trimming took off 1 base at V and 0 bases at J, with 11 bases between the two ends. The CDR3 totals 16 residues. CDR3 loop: CASSEGGPVSTDTQYF. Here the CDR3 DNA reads TGTGCCAGCAGTGAAGGCGGGCCCGTTAGCACAGATACGCAGTATTTT.

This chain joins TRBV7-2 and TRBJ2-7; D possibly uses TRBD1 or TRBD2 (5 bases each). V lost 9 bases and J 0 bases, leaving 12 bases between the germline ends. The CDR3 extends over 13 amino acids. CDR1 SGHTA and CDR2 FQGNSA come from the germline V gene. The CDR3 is CASRDANSYEQYF. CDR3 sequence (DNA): TGTGCCAGTAGGGACGCGAACTCCTACGAGCAGTACTTC.

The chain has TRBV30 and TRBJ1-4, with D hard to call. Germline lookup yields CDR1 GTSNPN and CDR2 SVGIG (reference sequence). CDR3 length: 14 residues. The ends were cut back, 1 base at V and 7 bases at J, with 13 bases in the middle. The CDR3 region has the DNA TGTGCCTGGAGTGAGGGCCTGGGAGGTGAAAAACTGTTTTTT. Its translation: CAWSEGLGGEKLFF.

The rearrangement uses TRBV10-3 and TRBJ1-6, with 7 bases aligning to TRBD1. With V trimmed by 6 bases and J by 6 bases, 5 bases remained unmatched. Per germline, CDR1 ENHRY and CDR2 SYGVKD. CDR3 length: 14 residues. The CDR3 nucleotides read TGTGCCATCAGAGACCGGGACAGTAATTCACCCCTCCACTTT. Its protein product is CAIRDRDSNSPLHF.

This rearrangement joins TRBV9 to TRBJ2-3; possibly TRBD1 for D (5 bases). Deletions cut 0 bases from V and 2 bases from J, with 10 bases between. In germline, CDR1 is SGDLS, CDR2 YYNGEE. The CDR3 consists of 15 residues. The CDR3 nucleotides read TGTGCCAGCAGCGTAGGCCCCAGGGACACAGATACGCAGTATTTT. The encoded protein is CASSVGPRDTDTQYF.

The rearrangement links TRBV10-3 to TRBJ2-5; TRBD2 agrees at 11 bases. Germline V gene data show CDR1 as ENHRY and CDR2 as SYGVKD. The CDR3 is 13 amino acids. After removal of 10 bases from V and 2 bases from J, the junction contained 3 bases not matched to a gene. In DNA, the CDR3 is TGTGCCACCCGACTAGCGGGGCAAGAGACCCAGTACTTC. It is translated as CATRLAGQETQYF.

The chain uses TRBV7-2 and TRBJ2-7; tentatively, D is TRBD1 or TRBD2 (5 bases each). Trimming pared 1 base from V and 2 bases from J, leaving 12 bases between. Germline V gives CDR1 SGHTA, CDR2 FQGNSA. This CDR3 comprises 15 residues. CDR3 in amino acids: CASSLDLGPTYEQYF. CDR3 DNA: TGTGCCAGCAGCTTAGATTTGGGACCCACCTACGAGCAGTACTTC.

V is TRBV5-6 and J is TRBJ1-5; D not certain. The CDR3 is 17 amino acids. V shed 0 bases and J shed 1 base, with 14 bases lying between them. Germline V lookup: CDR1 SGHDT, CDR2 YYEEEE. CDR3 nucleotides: TGTGCCAGCAGCTTGGGGGGATTGAGGCGGAGCAATCAGCCCCAGCATTTT. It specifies CASSLGGLRRSNQPQHF.

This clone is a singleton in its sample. CDR3 loop: CASSQSGGIGELFF. The CDR3 nucleotides are TGTGCCAGCAGCCAAAGCGGGGGGATCGGGGAGCTGTTTTTT. This sequence joins TRBV27 and TRBJ2-2, with 9 bases matching TRBD2. The trim removed 6 bases at V and 7 bases at J, leaving 6 bases unmatched. The V gene's germline CDR1 is MNHEY and CDR2 SMNVEV (reference sequence). The CDR3 loop spans 14 amino acids.

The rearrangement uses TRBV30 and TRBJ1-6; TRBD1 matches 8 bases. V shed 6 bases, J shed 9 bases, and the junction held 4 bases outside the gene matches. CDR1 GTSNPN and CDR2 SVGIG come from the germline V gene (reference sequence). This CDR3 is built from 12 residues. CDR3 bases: TGTGCCTGCCGGACAGGGTCTTCACCCCTCCACTTT. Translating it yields CACRTGSSPLHF.

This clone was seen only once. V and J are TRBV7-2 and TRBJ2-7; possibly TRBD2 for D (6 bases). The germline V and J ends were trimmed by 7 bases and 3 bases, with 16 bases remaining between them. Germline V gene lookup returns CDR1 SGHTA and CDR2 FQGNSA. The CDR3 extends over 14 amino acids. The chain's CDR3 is CASTQGLGVYEQYF. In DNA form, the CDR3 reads TGTGCCAGCACCCAGGGACTCGGAGTCTACGAGCAGTACTTC.

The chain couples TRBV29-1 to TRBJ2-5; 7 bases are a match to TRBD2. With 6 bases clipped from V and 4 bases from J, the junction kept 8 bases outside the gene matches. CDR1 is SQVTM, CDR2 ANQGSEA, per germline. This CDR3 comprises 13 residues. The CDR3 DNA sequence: TGCAGCGTCCGAGCGGGATCTGGAGAGACCCAGTACTTC. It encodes CSVRAGSGETQYF. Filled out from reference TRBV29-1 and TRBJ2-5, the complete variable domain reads SAVISQKPSRDICQRGTSLTIQCQVDSQVTMMFWYRQQPGQSLTLIATANQGSEATYESGFVIDKFPISRPNLTFSTLTVSNMSPEDSSIYLCSVRAGSGETQYFGPGTRLLVL.

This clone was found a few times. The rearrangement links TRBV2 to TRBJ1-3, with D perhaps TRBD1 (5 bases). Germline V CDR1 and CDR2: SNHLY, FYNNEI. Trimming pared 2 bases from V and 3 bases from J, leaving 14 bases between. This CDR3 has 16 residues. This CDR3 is CASSESRQRVGNTIYF. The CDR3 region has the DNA TGTGCCAGCAGTGAATCGAGACAGAGAGTTGGAAACACCATATATTTT.

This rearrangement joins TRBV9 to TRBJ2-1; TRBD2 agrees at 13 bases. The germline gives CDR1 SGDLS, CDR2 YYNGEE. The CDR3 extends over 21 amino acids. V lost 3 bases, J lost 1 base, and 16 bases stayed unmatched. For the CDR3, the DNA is TGTGCCAGCAGCGACGGGACTAGCGGGAAAACGGGGGGTCGTTCCTACAATGAGCAGTTCTTC. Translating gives CASSDGTSGKTGGRSYNEQFF.